This paragraph covers one T cell receptor (beta chain) sequence. At one boundary the junction diverges from the germline segment, which might be a read error. Measured with immunoSEQ multiplex PCR; TCRdb has only the in-frame clones, and not every one. Here the sample spans approximately 230,000 clones, about 89% being singletons. Germline V gene sequence: CDR1 DFQATT, CDR2 SNEGSKA (reference sequence). The CDR3 loop spans 11 amino acids. This specimen comes from a study of blood T cell repertoires in COVID-19. V is TRBV20-1 and J is TRBJ2-7; TRBD1 is a possible D gene (5 bases). This TCR derives from a woman in her twenties or thirties who had recovered from COVID-19. The sequenced sample consisted of PBMCs or T cells enriched from blood (not recorded which). The CDR3 loop is CSASSIRDVHF. CDR3 nucleotides: TGCAGTGCTAGTAGCATCAGGGATGTGCACTTC.